This is a list of T cell receptor beta chains from one sample in a study of cytomegalovirus exposure and HLA in healthy donors. Data came from immunoSEQ multiplex PCR; TCRdb stores just in-frame clones and leaves some out. The repertoire has about 140,000 clones, around 79% of them found once; the top ten carry 8.8%. Sequenced input: PBMCs. The source of these receptors is a woman in her forties or fifties in good health and CMV-seropositive. Each CDR3 is given with its conserved first and last residue.

CDR3aa: CSVGWGLNEKLFF
j_gene: TRBJ1-4
len: 13
v_gene: TRBV29-1

CDR3aa: CARSAFPGQGTEAFF
j_gene: TRBJ1-1
len: 15
v_gene: TRBV5-3

CDR3aa: CASSVVGGDGNTEAFF
j_gene: TRBJ1-1
len: 16
v_gene: TRBV2

CDR3aa: CTSSQVQASGGAVQETQYF
j_gene: TRBJ2-5
len: 19
v_gene: TRBV1

CDR3aa: CASKKEGASHSPLHF
j_gene: TRBJ1-6
len: 15
v_gene: TRBV2

CDR3aa: CASNQGPNQPQHF
j_gene: TRBJ1-5
len: 13
v_gene: TRBV2

CDR3aa: CASSLTGVQGRGSPLHF
j_gene: TRBJ1-6
len: 17
v_gene: TRBV7-6

CDR3aa: CASSQDWGGPTDTQYF
j_gene: TRBJ2-3
len: 16
v_gene: TRBV4-2

CDR3aa: CSVEDKGRGSAQHF
j_gene: TRBJ1-5
len: 14
v_gene: TRBV29-1

CDR3aa: CASYNGYDYGYTF
j_gene: TRBJ1-2
len: 13
v_gene: TRBV2

CDR3aa: CASGLVPVRGLAGGGGNEQFF
j_gene: TRBJ2-1
len: 21
v_gene: TRBV12-5

CDR3aa: CASKYGSGTDTQYF
j_gene: TRBJ2-3
len: 14
v_gene: TRBV6-1

CDR3aa: CASSRVTNTGELFF
j_gene: TRBJ2-2
len: 14
v_gene: TRBV5-1

CDR3aa: CAWSAQTTKGYTF
j_gene: TRBJ1-2
len: 13
v_gene: TRBV30

CDR3aa: CAWNLNQGYEQYF
j_gene: TRBJ2-7
len: 13
v_gene: TRBV30

CDR3aa: CASSPGQGGYEQYF
j_gene: TRBJ2-7
len: 14
v_gene: TRBV19

CDR3aa: CAWSRQGVGSNQPQHF
j_gene: TRBJ1-5
len: 16
v_gene: TRBV30

CDR3aa: CASRKTQNTEAFF
j_gene: TRBJ1-1
len: 13
v_gene: TRBV2

CDR3aa: CASSPTPQETQYF
j_gene: TRBJ2-5
len: 13
v_gene: TRBV7-3

CDR3aa: CASSLWTGGGAFF
j_gene: TRBJ1-1
len: 13
v_gene: TRBV28